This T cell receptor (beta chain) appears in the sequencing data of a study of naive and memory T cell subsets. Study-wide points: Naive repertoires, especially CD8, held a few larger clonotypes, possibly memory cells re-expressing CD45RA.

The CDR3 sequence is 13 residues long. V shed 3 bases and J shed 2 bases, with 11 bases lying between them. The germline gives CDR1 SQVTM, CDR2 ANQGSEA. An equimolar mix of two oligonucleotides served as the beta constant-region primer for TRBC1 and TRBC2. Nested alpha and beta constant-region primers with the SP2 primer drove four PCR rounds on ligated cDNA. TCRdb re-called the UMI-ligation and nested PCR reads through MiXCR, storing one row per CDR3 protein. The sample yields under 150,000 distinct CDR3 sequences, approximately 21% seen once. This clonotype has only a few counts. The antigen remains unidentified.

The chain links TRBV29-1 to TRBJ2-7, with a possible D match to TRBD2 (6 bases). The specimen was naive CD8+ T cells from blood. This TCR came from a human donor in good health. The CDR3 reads CSVEVGSTYEQYF. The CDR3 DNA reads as TGCAGCGTTGAGGTCGGGAGTACCTACGAGCAGTACTTC.